Listed here are 20 T cell receptor beta chains from one sample, sequenced in a study of blood T cell repertoires in COVID-19. The data were produced by immunoSEQ multiplex PCR, yet TCRdb's version contains in-frame clones alone and is incomplete. The data show 300,000 to 350,000 clones, with around nine tenths seen just once and under 3.5% held by the top ten. Specimen: peripheral blood. The receptors here all came from a woman between 18 and 29 years old who had recovered from COVID-19.

The chain carries TRBV5-1 and TRBJ1-1; D is perhaps TRBD1 (6 bases). The ends were cut back, 5 bases at V and 3 bases at J, with 14 bases in the middle. The CDR3 contains 14 residues. The V gene's germline CDR1 is SGHRS and CDR2 YFSETQ. The CDR3 reads CASRQGHEDTEAFF. Here the CDR3 DNA reads TGCGCCAGCAGGCAGGGGCACGAAGACACTGAAGCTTTCTTT.

The J gene is TRBJ2-6, the V gene TRBV6-5; D ambiguous. The germline gives CDR1 MNHEY, CDR2 SVGAGI. CDR3 length: 13 amino acids. Trimming pared 8 bases from V and 0 bases from J, leaving 5 bases between. This chain's CDR3 is CASGVSGANVLTF. The CDR3 nucleotides are TGTGCCAGCGGAGTCTCTGGGGCCAACGTCCTGACTTTC.

The chain carries TRBV10-1 and TRBJ1-4, with no clear D. V gave up 3 bases and J gave up 7 bases, with 9 bases separating them. CDR1 WNHNN and CDR2 SYGVQD come from the germline V gene (reference sequence). This CDR3 has 13 amino acids. CDR3 sequence: CASSETAAEKLFF. In nucleotides, the CDR3 is TGCGCCAGCAGTGAAACAGCCGCTGAAAAACTGTTTTTT.

V usage is TRBV6-5 and J usage is TRBJ2-1, with D possibly TRBD1 on 6 matching bases. CDR1 MNHEY and CDR2 SVGAGI come from the germline V gene. The CDR3 runs 14 residues. Trimming pared 5 bases from V and 9 bases from J, leaving 17 bases between. The CDR3 region is CASSLQGTESEQFF. In DNA, the CDR3 is TGTGCCAGCAGTCTACAGGGAACCGAGAGTGAGCAGTTCTTC.

The chain links TRBV6-5 to TRBJ1-4, with TRBD1 matching over 10 bases. This CDR3 is built from 14 residues. J gave up 13 bases and V 11 bases, and 16 bases lay outside the gene matches. The germline gives CDR1 MNHEY, CDR2 SVGAGI. The chain's CDR3 is CAASGTGEIGRLFF. The CDR3 region has the DNA TGTGCCGCCTCCGGGACAGGGGAGATAGGGAGACTGTTTTTT.

This clone was counted a single time. The V call is TRBV5-6, the J call TRBJ2-7; D unresolved. The CDR3 totals 16 residues. Germline loops: CDR1 SGHDT, CDR2 YYEEEE. Trimming shortened V by 1 base and J by 3 bases, and 17 bases separated the two germline ends. CDR3 nucleotide sequence: TGTGCCAGCAGCTTGATTGTGGGTACTAACTACTACGAGCAGTACGTC. Translation gives CASSLIVGTNYYEQYV.

This clone turned up a few times. The V call is TRBV6-2 or TRBV6-3, the J call TRBJ1-1, with no clear D. V dropped 5 bases and J dropped 0 bases, with 10 bases sitting between them. CDR3 length: 14 residues. The germline CDR1 and CDR2 sequences are MNHEY and SVGEGT. The CDR3 nucleotides are TGTGCCAGCAGTGCTTCAGGAATGAACACTGAAGCTTTCTTT. This codes for CASSASGMNTEAFF.

The chain is built from TRBV13 and TRBJ2-5, with 16 nucleotides matching TRBD2. The CDR3 runs to 18 residues. CDR1 PRHDT and CDR2 FYEKMQ come from the germline V gene (reference sequence). V gave up 5 bases and J gave up 7 bases; unmatched junction bases: 13. CDR3 in DNA: TGTGCCAGCAGCCGTCCGGGACTAGCGGGAGGGGGCCTTGGGACCCAGTACTTC. Translated, it gives CASSRPGLAGGGLGTQYF.

This chain connects TRBV3-1 (or the pseudogene TRBV3-2) to TRBJ1-6; TRBD1 aligns across 7 bases. The CDR3 totals 14 residues. Germline loops: CDR1 LGHDT, CDR2 YNNKEL (reference sequence). V dropped 3 bases and J dropped 10; count of bases not matched to a gene: 6. The CDR3 reads CASSQVHRGSPLHF. CDR3 nucleotides: TGTGCCAGCAGCCAGGTTCACAGGGGCTCACCCCTCCACTTT.

The CDR3 DNA reads TGTGCCAGCAGGAGGGCGAGCACAGATACGCAGTATTTT. The encoded protein is CASRRASTDTQYF. The chain carries TRBV11-2 and TRBJ2-3, with TRBD2 as a possible D gene (5 bases). The germline CDR1 and CDR2 sequences are SGHAT and FQNNGV. Trimming left V 6 bases short and J 0 bases short, with 7 bases between. The CDR3 sequence is 13 residues long. The entire variable domain, with the rest obtained from reference TRBV11-2 and TRBJ2-3, is as follows: EAGVAQSPRYKIIEKRQSVAFWCNPISGHATLYWYQQILGQGPKLLIQFQNNGVVDDSQLPKDRFSAERLKGVDSTLKIQPAKLEDSAVYLCASRRASTDTQYFGPGTRLTVL.

The chain carries TRBV5-1 and TRBJ1-4; 9 nucleotides align to TRBD1. In germline, CDR1 is SGHRS, CDR2 YFSETQ. This CDR3 is built from 14 residues. The V segment lost 6 bases and the J segment 5 bases; nucleotides outside the gene matches: 5. Here the CDR3 DNA reads TGCGCCAGCAACGGCGGGACAGGGAATGAAAAACTGTTTTTT. Protein: CASNGGTGNEKLFF. The whole variable domain, remainder taken from reference TRBV5-1 and TRBJ1-4, is KAGVTQTPRYLIKTRGQQVTLSCSPISGHRSVSWYQQTPGQGLQFLFEYFSETQRNKGNFPGRFSGRQFSNSRSEMNVSTLELGDSALYLCASNGGTGNEKLFFGSGTQLSVL.

This CDR3 reads CASSPSGSGANEQFF. In nucleotides, the CDR3 is TGTGCCAGCTCACCTAGCGGGAGCGGTGCCAATGAGCAGTTCTTC. The rearrangement links TRBV18 to TRBJ2-1, with 9 bases that match TRBD2. V was pared by 3 bases and J by 6 bases, with 6 bases of the junction left unmatched. From germline, CDR1 is KGHSH and CDR2 LQKENI. The CDR3 has 15 amino acids. The full variable domain, completed using reference TRBV18 and TRBJ2-1, is NAGVMQNPRHLVRRRGQEARLRCSPMKGHSHVYWYRQLPEEGLKFMVYLQKENIIDESGMPKERFSAEFPKEGPSILRIQQVVRGDSAAYFCASSPSGSGANEQFFGPGTRLTVL.

This clone was seen a single time. This rearrangement joins TRBV6-2 or TRBV6-3 to TRBJ1-2; possibly TRBD1 for D (5 bases). The V gene's germline CDR1 is MNHEY and CDR2 SVGEGT. This CDR3 is built from 13 residues. V dropped 6 bases and J dropped 8 bases, with 16 bases sitting between them. In nucleotides, the CDR3 is TGTGCCAGCAGCAAAATCCAGGGTCTGGGCTACACCTTC. This translates into CASSKIQGLGYTF.

The chain has TRBV3-1 (or the pseudogene TRBV3-2) and TRBJ1-5, with a tentative D call TRBD1 (5 bases). CDR1 is LGHDT and CDR2 is YNNKEL in the germline V gene (reference sequence). V was shortened by 6 bases and J by 6 bases, with 15 bases between the two germline ends. This CDR3 is built from 14 residues. The CDR3, as DNA: TGTGCCAGCAGTGCGAGTGGGGGAGGTCAGCCCCAGCATTTT. Translation: CASSASGGGQPQHF.

The chain couples TRBV5-6 to TRBJ2-2, with 14 bases that match TRBD2. The length of the CDR3 is 17 residues. V lost 4 bases to trimming and J lost 5 bases; unmatched junction nucleotides: 7. Germline V gives CDR1 SGHDT, CDR2 YYEEEE. The CDR3 bases are TGTGCCAGCAGCCTGGGACTAGCGGGAGAAAGTACCGGGGAGCTGTTTTTT. It codes for CASSLGLAGESTGELFF.

V usage is TRBV7-2 and J usage is TRBJ2-1, with 11 nucleotides matching TRBD2. Trimming removed 1 base from V and 10 bases from J; junction bases left unmatched: 6. The germline gives CDR1 SGHTA, CDR2 FQGNSA. The CDR3 has 15 residues. CDR3 residues: CASSLGLAGGGEQFF. The CDR3 nucleotides are TGTGCCAGCAGCTTAGGGCTAGCGGGAGGAGGAGAGCAGTTCTTC.

This chain joins TRBV15 and TRBJ1-5, with TRBD1 matching over 10 bases. Unmatched junction bases numbered 3, after V lost 7 bases and J lost 6 bases. Germline V gives CDR1 LNHNV, CDR2 YYDKDF (reference sequence). The CDR3 runs to 13 residues. The CDR3 nucleotides read TGTGCCACCACCGACAGGGGGCTTCAGCCCCAGCATTTT. This sequence encodes CATTDRGLQPQHF.

The V gene is TRBV7-9, the J gene TRBJ2-3; D is unclear. Per germline, CDR1 SEHNR and CDR2 FQNEAQ (reference sequence). With 5 bases removed from V and 3 bases from J, the gap between germline ends came to 3 bases. This CDR3 comprises 11 residues. The CDR3 DNA is TGTGCCAGCAGCCAAACAGATACGCAGTATTTT. Its protein product is CASSQTDTQYF.

The V gene is TRBV10-1, the J gene TRBJ2-5; 9 nucleotides align to TRBD2. The CDR3 has 15 residues. Germline-derived CDR1 and CDR2 are WNHNN and SYGVQD (reference sequence). After removal of 3 bases from V and 2 bases from J, the junction contained 4 bases not matched to a gene. The CDR3 spells CASSETLAGQETQYF. CDR3 DNA: TGCGCCAGCAGTGAAACCCTAGCGGGGCAAGAGACCCAGTACTTC.

V is TRBV6-2 or TRBV6-3 and J is TRBJ1-2, with TRBD1 as a possible D gene (5 bases). From germline, CDR1 is MNHEY and CDR2 SVGEGT. This CDR3 is 14 amino acids long. The V and J ends lost 3 bases and 5 bases respectively, with 13 bases between them. The CDR3 bases are TGTGCCAGCAGTTATGGGCGGGACCTTTATGGCTACACCTTC. Translated, it gives CASSYGRDLYGYTF.